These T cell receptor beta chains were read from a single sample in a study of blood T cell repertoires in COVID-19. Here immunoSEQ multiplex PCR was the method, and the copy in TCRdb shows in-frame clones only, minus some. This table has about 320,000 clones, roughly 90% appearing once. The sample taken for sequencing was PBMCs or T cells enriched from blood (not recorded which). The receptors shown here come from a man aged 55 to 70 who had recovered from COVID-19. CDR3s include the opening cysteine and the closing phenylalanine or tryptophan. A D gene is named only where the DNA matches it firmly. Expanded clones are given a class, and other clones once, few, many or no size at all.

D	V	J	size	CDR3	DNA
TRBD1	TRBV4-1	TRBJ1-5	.	CASSQGLASLGQGNEGQHF	TGCGCCAGCAGCCAAGGTCTAGCGAGCTTAGGACAGGGCAATGAGGGCCAGCATTTT
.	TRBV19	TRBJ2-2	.	CASSIGARTNTGELFF	TGTGCCAGTAGTATCGGAGCGCGTACGAACACCGGGGAGCTGTTTTTT
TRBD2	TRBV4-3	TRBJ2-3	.	CASSLELGGFGADTQYF	TGCGCCAGCAGCCTAGAACTCGGGGGGTTCGGGGCAGATACGCAGTATTTT
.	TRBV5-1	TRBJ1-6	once	CASSLAWGAVSPLHF	TGCGCCAGCAGCTTGGCGTGGGGCGCGGTATCACCCCTCCACTTT
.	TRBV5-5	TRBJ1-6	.	CASTLGRVESPLHF	TGTGCCAGCACCCTCGGGAGGGTTGAATCACCCCTCCACTTT
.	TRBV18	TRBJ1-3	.	CASSPIGRGSGNTIYF	TGTGCCAGCTCACCCATCGGCAGGGGATCTGGAAACACCATATATTTT
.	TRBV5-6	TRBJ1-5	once	CASSSGGKYQPQHF	TGTGCCAGCAGCTCCGGGGGGAAGTATCAGCCCCAGCATTTT
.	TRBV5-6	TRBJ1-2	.	CASSLYAVEHYGYTF	TGTGCCAGCAGCTTGTACGCGGTAGAGCACTATGGCTACACCTTC
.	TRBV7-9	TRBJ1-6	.	CASSLGGPENSPLHF	TGTGCCAGCAGCTTAGGGGGGCCGGAGAATTCACCCCTCCACTTT
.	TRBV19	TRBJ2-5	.	CASSIIVGLAVETQYF	TGTGCCAGTAGTATAATTGTCGGGCTAGCAGTAGAGACCCAGTACTTC
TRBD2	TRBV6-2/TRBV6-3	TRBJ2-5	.	CASSPGSGAKETQYF	TGTGCCAGCAGCCCGGGTAGCGGGGCTAAAGAGACCCAGTACTTC
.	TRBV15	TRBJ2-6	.	CATSRRREGPGANVLTF	TGTGCCACCAGCAGAAGGCGGGAAGGTCCTGGGGCCAACGTCCTGACTTTC
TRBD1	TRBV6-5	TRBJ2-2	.	CASRQQGANTGELFF	TGTGCCAGCAGACAACAGGGGGCGAACACCGGGGAGCTGTTTTTT
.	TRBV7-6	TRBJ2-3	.	CASSLVLGSTDTQYF	TGTGCCAGCAGCTTAGTTTTGGGCAGCACAGATACGCAGTATTTT
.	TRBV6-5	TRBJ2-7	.	CASSRLARGYEQYF	TGTGCCAGCAGCCGTTTGGCCAGGGGCTACGAGCAGTACTTC